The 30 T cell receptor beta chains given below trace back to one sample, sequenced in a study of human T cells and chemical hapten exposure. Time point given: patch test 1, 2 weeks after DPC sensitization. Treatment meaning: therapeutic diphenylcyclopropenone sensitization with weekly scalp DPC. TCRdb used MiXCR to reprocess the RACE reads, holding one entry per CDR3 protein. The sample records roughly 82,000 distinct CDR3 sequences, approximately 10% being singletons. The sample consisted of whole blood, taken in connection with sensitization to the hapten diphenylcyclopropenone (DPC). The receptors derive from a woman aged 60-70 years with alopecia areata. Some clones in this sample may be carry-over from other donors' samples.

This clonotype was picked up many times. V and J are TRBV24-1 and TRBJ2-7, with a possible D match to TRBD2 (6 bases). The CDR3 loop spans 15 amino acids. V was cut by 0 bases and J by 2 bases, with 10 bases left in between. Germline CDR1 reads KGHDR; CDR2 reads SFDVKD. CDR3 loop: CATSDLRAGTYEQYF. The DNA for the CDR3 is TGTGCCACCAGTGATTTGAGGGCGGGGACCTACGAGCAGTACTTC.

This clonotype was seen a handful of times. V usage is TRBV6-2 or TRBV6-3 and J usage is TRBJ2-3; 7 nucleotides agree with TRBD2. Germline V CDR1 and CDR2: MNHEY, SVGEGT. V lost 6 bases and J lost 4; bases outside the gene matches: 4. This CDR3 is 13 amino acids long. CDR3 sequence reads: CASSPLASDTQYF. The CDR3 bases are TGTGCCAGCAGCCCACTAGCGTCAGATACGCAGTATTTT.

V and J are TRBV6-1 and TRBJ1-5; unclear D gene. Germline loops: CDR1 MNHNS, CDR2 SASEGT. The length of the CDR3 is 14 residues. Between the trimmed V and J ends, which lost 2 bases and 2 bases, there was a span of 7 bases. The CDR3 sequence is CASSEFPGNQPQHF. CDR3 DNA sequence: TGTGCCAGCAGTGAATTTCCAGGCAATCAGCCCCAGCATTTT.

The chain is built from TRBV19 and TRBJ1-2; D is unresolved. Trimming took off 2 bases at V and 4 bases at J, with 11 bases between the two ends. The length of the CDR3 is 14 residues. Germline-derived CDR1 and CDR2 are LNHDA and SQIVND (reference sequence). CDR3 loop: CASSIPGGGYGYTF. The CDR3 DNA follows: TGTGCCAGTAGTATACCAGGCGGCGGCTATGGCTACACCTTC.

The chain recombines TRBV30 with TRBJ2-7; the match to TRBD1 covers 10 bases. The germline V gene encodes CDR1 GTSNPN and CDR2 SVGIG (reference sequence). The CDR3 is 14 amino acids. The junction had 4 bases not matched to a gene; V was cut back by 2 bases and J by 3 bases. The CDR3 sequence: CAWSPGQGFYEQYF. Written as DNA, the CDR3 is TGTGCCTGGAGTCCGGGACAGGGGTTCTACGAGCAGTACTTC.

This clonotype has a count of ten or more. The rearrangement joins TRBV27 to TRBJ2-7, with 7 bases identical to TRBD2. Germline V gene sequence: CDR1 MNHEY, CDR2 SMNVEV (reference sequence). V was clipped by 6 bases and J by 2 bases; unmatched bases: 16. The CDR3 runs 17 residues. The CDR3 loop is CASSQTSSPGPAYEQYF. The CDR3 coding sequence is TGTGCCAGCAGCCAGACTAGCTCCCCTGGGCCCGCCTACGAGCAGTACTTC.

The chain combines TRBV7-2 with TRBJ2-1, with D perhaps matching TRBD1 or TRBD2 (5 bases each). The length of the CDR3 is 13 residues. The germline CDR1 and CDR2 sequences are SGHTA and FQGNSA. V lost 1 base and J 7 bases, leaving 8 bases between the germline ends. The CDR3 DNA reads TGTGCCAGCAGCTTAGTTTGGGGGAATGAGCAGTTCTTC. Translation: CASSLVWGNEQFF.

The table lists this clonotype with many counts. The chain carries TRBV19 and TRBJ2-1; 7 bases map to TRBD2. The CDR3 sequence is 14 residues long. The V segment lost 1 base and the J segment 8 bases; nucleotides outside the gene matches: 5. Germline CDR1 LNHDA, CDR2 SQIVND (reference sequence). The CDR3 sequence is CASSIGLASDEQFF. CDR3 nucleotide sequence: TGTGCCAGTAGTATAGGACTAGCTAGCGATGAGCAGTTCTTC.

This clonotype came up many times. This chain's CDR3 is CASSERQGTATNEKLFF. For the CDR3, the DNA is TGTGCCAGTAGTGAAAGGCAGGGAACTGCAACTAATGAAAAACTGTTTTTT. The chain couples TRBV19 to TRBJ1-4; tentative D call: TRBD1 (5 bases). CDR1 LNHDA and CDR2 SQIVND come from the germline V gene (reference sequence). The CDR3 consists of 17 residues. V lost 5 bases and J lost 0, with 16 bases in between. The variable domain in full, completed from reference TRBV19 and TRBJ1-4, reads DGGITQSPKYLFRKEGQNVTLSCEQNLNHDAMYWYRQDPGQGLRLIYYSQIVNDFQKGDIAEGYSVSREKKESFPLTVTSAQKNPTAFYLCASSERQGTATNEKLFFGSGTQLSVL.

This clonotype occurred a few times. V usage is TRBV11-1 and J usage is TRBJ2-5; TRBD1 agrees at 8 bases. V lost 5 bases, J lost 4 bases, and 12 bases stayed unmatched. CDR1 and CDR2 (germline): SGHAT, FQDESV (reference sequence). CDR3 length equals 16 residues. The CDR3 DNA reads TGTGCCAGCAGCCCCGCCTACAGGGGGACCGGAGAGACCCAGTACTTC. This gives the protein CASSPAYRGTGETQYF.

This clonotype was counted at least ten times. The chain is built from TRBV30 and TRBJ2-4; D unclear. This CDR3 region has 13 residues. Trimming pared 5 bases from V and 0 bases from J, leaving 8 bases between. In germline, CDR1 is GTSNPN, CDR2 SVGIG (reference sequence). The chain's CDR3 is CAWLNLAKNIQYF. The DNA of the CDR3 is TGTGCCTGGTTGAACCTAGCCAAAAACATTCAGTACTTC.

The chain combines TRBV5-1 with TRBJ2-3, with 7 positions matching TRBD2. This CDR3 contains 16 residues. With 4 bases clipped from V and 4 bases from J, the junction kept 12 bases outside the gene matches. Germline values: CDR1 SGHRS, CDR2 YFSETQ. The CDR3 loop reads CASSITSARDPDTQYF. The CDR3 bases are TGCGCCAGCAGCATCACTAGCGCTAGGGACCCAGATACGCAGTATTTT.

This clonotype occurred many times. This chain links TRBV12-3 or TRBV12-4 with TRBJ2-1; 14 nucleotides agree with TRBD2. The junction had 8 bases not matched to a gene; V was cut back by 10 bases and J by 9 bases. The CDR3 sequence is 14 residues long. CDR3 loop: CATGTSGGLSEQFF. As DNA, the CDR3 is TGTGCCACCGGGACTAGCGGGGGTTTGAGTGAGCAGTTCTTC.

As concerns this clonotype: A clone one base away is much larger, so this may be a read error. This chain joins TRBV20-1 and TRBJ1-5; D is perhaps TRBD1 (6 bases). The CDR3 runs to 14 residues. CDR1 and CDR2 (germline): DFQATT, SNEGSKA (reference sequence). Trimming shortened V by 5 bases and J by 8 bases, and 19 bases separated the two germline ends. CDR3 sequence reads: CSAGAGEVQKPQHF. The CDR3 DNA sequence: TGCAGTGCTGGGGCAGGGGAGGTGCAAAAGCCCCAGCATTTT.

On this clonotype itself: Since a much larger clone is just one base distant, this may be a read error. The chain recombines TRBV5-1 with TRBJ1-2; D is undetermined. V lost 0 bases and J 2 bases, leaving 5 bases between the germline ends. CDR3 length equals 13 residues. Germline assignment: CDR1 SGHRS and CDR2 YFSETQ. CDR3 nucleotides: TGCGCCAGCAGCTTGGACGCGAACTATGGCTACACCTTC. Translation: CASSLDANYGYTF.

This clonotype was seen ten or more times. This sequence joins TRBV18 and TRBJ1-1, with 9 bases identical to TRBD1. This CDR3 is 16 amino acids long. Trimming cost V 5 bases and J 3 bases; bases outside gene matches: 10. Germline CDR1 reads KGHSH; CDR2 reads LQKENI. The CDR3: CASSVGTGRGDTEAFF. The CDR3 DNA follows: TGTGCCAGCTCAGTCGGGACAGGGAGGGGAGACACTGAAGCTTTCTTT.

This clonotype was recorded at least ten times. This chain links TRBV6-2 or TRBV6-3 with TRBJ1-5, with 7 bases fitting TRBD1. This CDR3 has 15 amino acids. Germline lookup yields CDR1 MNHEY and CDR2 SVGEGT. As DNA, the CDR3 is TGTGCTACCATACAGGGGAATCTGCCGGATCAGCCCCAGCATTTT. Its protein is CATIQGNLPDQPQHF.

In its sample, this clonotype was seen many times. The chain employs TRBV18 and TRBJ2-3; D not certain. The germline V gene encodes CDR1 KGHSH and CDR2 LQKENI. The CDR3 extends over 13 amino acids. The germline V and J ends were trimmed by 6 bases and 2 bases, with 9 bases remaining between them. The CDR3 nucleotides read TGTGCCAGCTCCCCAGCCCCCACAGATACGCAGTATTTT. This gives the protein CASSPAPTDTQYF.

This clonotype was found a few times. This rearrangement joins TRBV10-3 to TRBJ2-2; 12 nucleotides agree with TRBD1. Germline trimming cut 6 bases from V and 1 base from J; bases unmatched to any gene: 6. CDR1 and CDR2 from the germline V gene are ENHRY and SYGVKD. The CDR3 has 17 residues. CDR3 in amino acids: CAISRDRGHGNTGELFF. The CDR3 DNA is TGTGCCATCAGCCGGGACAGGGGGCATGGGAACACCGGGGAGCTGTTTTTT.

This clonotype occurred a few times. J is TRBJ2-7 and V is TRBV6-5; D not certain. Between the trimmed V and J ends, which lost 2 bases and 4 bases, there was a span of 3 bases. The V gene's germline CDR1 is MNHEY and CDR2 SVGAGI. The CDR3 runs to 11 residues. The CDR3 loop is CASSYRYEQYF. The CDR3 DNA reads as TGTGCCAGCAGTTACCGGTACGAGCAGTACTTC.

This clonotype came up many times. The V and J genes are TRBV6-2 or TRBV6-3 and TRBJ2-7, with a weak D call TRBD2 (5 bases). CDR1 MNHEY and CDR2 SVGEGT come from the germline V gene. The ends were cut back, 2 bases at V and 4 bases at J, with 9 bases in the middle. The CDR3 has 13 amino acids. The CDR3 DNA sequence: TGTGCCAGCAGTTACACTAGATTGTACGAGCAGTACTTC. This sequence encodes CASSYTRLYEQYF.

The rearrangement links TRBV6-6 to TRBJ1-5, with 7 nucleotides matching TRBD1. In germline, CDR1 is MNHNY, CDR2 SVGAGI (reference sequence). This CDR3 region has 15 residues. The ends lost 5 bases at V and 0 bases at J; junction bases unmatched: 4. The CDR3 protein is CASSTQGGSNQPQHF. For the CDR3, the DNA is TGTGCCAGCAGTACCCAGGGGGGTAGCAATCAGCCCCAGCATTTT.

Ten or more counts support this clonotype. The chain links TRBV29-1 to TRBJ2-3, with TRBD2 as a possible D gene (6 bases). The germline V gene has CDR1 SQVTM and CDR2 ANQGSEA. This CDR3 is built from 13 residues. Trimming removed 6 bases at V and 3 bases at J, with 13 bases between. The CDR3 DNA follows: TGCAGCGTCGCGGAGGGGCAAACAGATACGCAGTATTTT. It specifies CSVAEGQTDTQYF.

For the CDR3, the DNA is TGTGCCATCAGTGTGGGGACAGAGACCTACGAGCAGTACTTC. Translating gives CAISVGTETYEQYF. The rearrangement joins TRBV10-3 to TRBJ2-7, with 7 bases aligning to TRBD1. Losses at the gene ends were 4 bases for V and 2 bases for J; bases not matched to a gene: 5. The CDR3 has 14 residues. Germline lookup yields CDR1 ENHRY and CDR2 SYGVKD.

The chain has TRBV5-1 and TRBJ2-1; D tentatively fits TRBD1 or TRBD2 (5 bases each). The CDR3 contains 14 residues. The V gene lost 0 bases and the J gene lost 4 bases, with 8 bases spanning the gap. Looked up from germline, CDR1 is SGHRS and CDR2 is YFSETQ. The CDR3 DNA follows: TGCGCCAGCAGCTTGGCGGGGCAGTACAATGAGCAGTTCTTC. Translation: CASSLAGQYNEQFF.

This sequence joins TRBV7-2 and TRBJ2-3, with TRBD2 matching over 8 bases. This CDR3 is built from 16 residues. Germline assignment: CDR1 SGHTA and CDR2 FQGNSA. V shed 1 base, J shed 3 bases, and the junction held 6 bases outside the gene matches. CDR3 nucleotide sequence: TGTGCCAGCAGCTTAGGGACGGGGGGGCCAACAGATACGCAGTATTTT. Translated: CASSLGTGGPTDTQYF.

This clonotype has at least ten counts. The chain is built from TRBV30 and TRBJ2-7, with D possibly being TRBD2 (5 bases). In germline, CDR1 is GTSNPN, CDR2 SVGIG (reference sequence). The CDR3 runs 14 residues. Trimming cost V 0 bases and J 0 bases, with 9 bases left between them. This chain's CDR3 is CAWSVTGYSYEQYF. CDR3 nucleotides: TGTGCCTGGAGTGTAACGGGGTACTCCTACGAGCAGTACTTC.

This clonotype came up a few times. In DNA form, the CDR3 reads TGCAGTGCTACCTCACAGACTAACTATGGCTACACCTTC. This codes for CSATSQTNYGYTF. The V gene is TRBV20-1, the J gene TRBJ1-2; D is undetermined. Between the trimmed V and J ends, which lost 4 bases and 0 bases, there was a span of 9 bases. This CDR3 spans 13 amino acids. Germline CDR1 DFQATT, CDR2 SNEGSKA (reference sequence).

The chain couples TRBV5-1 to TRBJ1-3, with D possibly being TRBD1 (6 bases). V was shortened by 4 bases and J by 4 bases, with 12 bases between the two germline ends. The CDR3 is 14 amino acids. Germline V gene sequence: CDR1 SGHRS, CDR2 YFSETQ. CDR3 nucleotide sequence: TGCGCCAGCAGCAGTACAGGGATAGGAAACACCATATATTTT. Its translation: CASSSTGIGNTIYF.

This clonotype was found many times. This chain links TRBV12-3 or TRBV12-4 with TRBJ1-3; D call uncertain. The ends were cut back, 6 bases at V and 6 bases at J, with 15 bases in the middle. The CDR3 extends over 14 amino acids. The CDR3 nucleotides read TGTGCCAGCAGCCTCTTTGGGTCGGAAAACACCATATATTTT. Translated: CASSLFGSENTIYF.